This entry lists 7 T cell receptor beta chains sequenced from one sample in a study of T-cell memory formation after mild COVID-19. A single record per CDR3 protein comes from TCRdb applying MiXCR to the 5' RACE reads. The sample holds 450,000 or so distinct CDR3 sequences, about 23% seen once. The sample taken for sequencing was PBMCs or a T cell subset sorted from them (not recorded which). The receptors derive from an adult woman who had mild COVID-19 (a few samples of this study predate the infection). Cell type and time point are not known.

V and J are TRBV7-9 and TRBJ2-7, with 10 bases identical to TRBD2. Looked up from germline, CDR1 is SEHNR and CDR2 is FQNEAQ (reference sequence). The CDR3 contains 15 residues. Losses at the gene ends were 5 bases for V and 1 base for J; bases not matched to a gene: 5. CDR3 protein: CASSRRAGGSYEQYF. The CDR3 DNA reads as TGTGCCAGCAGCCGCAGAGCGGGAGGGTCCTACGAGCAGTACTTC.

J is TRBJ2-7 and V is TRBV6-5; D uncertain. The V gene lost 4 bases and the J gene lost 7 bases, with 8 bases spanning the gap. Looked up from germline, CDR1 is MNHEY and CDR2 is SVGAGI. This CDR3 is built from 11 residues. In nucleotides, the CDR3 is TGTGCCAGCAGTTCATATACTGAGCAGTACTTC. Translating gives CASSSYTEQYF.

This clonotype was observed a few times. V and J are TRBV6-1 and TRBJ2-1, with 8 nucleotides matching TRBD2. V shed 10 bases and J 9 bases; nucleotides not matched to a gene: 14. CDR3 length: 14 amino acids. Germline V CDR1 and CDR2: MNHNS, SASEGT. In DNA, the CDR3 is TGTGCCACCTCCGGAGTAGCGGGAAACGGTGAGCAGTTCTTC. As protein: CATSGVAGNGEQFF.

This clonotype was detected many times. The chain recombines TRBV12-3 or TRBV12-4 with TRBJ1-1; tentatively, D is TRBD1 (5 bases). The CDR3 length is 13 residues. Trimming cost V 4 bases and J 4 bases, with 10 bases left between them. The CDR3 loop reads CASSYSGGTEAFF. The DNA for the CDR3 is TGTGCCAGCAGTTATTCGGGGGGCACTGAAGCTTTCTTT.

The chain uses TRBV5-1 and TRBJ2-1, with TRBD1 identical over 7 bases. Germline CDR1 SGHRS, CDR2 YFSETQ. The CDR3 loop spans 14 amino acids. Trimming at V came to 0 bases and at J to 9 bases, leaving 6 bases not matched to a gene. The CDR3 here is CASSLELTGVEQFF. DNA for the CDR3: TGCGCCAGCAGCTTGGAACTAACAGGGGTTGAGCAGTTCTTC.

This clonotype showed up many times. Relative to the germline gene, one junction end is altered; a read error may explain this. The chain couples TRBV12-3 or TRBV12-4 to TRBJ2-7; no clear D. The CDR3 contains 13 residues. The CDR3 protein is CASSLGSRYEQYF. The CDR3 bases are TGTGCCAGCAGCTTAGGGTCCAGATACGAGCAGTACTTC.

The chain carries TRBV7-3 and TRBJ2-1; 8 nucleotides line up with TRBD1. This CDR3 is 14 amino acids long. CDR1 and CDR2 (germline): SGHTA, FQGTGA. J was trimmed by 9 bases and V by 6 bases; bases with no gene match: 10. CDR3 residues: CASSYTPQGAEQFF. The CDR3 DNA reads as TGTGCCAGCAGTTACACTCCGCAGGGGGCTGAGCAGTTCTTC.